These 20 T cell receptor beta chains were sequenced from one sample in a study of blood T cells in healthy people across ages. Primed by a sample-barcoded 5' primer and a J-beta primer mix, a second PCR proceeded for 7 to 11 cycles. TCRdb reprocessed the 5' RACE reads via MiXCR and lists one record per CDR3 protein. This table holds more than 1.4 million distinct CDR3 sequences, 40% to 50% found once. Sequencing was done on a sample of blood. The source of these receptors is a woman between 18 and 29 years old in good health.

Concerning this clonotype itself: One end of the junction fails to match germline, which may point to a read error. The chain has TRBV4-1 and TRBJ2-7; 10 nucleotides agree with TRBD1. The CDR3 has 16 residues. CDR1 and CDR2 (germline): MGHRA, YSYEKL. This CDR3 reads CASSQGGQGSSYEQSF. The CDR3 nucleotides are TGCGCCAGCAGCCAAGGGGGACAGGGGAGCTCCTACGAGCAGTCCTTC.

This clonotype was seen a handful of times. This chain connects TRBV20-1 to TRBJ2-7; no clear D gene. This CDR3 region has 14 residues. CDR1 is DFQATT, CDR2 SNEGSKA, per germline (reference sequence). V was trimmed by 0 bases and J by 2 bases, leaving 11 bases between them. The CDR3 loop reads CSARDSAFTYEQYF. CDR3 DNA sequence: TGCAGTGCTAGAGATTCGGCGTTTACCTACGAGCAGTACTTC.

This chain connects TRBV14 to TRBJ1-4; weak D call: TRBD1 (6 bases). Germline V gene lookup returns CDR1 SGHDN and CDR2 FVKESK. Trimming took off 1 base at V and 3 bases at J, with 18 bases between the two ends. The CDR3 runs to 18 residues. The CDR3: CASSQVRFLGAPNEKLFF. The CDR3 nucleotides read TGTGCCAGCAGCCAAGTTCGATTCCTGGGGGCTCCTAATGAAAAACTGTTTTTT.

This clonotype has more than one count but fewer than ten. The rearrangement joins TRBV20-1 to TRBJ2-4; TRBD1 might be the D (5 bases). Between the trimmed V and J ends, which lost 6 bases and 0 bases, there was a span of 15 bases. Per germline, CDR1 DFQATT and CDR2 SNEGSKA (reference sequence). This CDR3 is built from 15 residues. The CDR3 DNA sequence: TGCAGTGCAAAGGACACCTACCTAGCCAAAAACATTCAGTACTTC. Protein: CSAKDTYLAKNIQYF.

This chain joins TRBV28 and TRBJ2-5; tentative D call: TRBD1 (6 bases). The V end was cut by 1 base, the J end by 11 bases, with 20 bases between. The CDR3 is made up of 15 amino acids. Germline V gives CDR1 MDHEN, CDR2 SYDVKM. CDR3 amino acids: CASSLFGTRAGEQYF. The CDR3 region has the DNA TGTGCCAGCAGTTTATTCGGGACAAGGGCTGGGGAGCAGTACTTC.

V gene TRBV5-4 combines with J gene TRBJ2-7; a weak D match, TRBD1 (5 bases). The CDR3 runs to 14 residues. V lost 6 bases and J lost 2, with 15 bases in between. CDR1 is SGHNT and CDR2 is YYREEE in the germline V gene (reference sequence). The DNA of the CDR3 is TGTGCCAGCACCCTAGACAGAAATCCCTACGAGCAGTACTTC. It translates to CASTLDRNPYEQYF. Filled out from reference TRBV5-4 and TRBJ2-7, the complete variable domain reads ETGVTQSPTHLIKTRGQQVTLRCSSQSGHNTVSWYQQALGQGPQFIFQYYREEENGRGNFPPRFSGLQFPNYSSELNVNALELDDSALYLCASTLDRNPYEQYFGPGTRLTVT.

The gene calls are TRBV10-3 and TRBJ1-1; 7 bases map to TRBD1. Germline values: CDR1 ENHRY, CDR2 SYGVKD. The V segment lost 3 bases and the J segment 8 bases; nucleotides outside the gene matches: 3. The CDR3 runs to 12 residues. The CDR3 region is CAISEPGQEAFF. The CDR3 DNA follows: TGTGCCATCAGTGAACCGGGACAGGAAGCTTTCTTT.

In this sample, this clonotype turned up many times. The V and J genes are TRBV7-2 and TRBJ2-1; TRBD2 matches at 10 bases. J lost 7 bases, V lost 1 base, and 10 bases had no gene match. Germline V gives CDR1 SGHTA, CDR2 FQGNSA. This CDR3 has 17 amino acids. CDR3 sequence reads: CASSLGGTASGRNEQFF. The CDR3 coding sequence is TGTGCCAGCAGCTTAGGCGGTACGGCTAGCGGGAGAAATGAGCAGTTCTTC.

This chain links TRBV6-1 with TRBJ2-5; 7 nucleotides align to TRBD2. Germline-derived CDR1 and CDR2 are MNHNS and SASEGT. V lost 6 bases, J lost 11 bases, and 6 bases stayed unmatched. The CDR3 loop spans 11 amino acids. CDR3: CASRGGWEQYF. The DNA for the CDR3 is TGTGCCAGCAGGGGAGGGTGGGAGCAGTACTTC.

The chain has TRBV20-1 and TRBJ1-1; TRBD1 is a possible D gene (6 bases). Per the germline V gene, CDR1 is DFQATT and CDR2 is SNEGSKA (reference sequence). The ends were cut back, 8 bases at V and 2 bases at J, with 21 bases in the middle. This CDR3 has 15 amino acids. The CDR3 protein is CSPLSPRGPNTEAFF. CDR3 sequence (DNA): TGCAGTCCCCTCTCCCCCCGGGGGCCTAACACTGAAGCTTTCTTT.

This clonotype has only a few counts. The rearrangement joins TRBV7-2 to TRBJ1-4; D remains ambiguous. CDR1 and CDR2 (germline): SGHTA, FQGNSA. This CDR3 has 15 amino acids. Between the trimmed V and J ends, which lost 5 bases and 5 bases, there was a span of 15 bases. CDR3 sequence: CASSHGRGINEKLFF. DNA of the CDR3: TGTGCCAGCAGCCACGGGCGTGGGATCAATGAAAAACTGTTTTTT.

There are a few counts of this clonotype. The gene calls are TRBV3-1 and TRBJ2-3; D gene ambiguous. The germline gives CDR1 LGHDT, CDR2 YNNKEL (reference sequence). The ends were cut back, 5 bases at V and 10 bases at J, with 22 bases in the middle. This CDR3 is built from 15 residues. Written as DNA, the CDR3 is TGTGCCAGCAGCTCCCGATCCCACGGTCATGACCCGCAGTATTTT. This encodes CASSSRSHGHDPQYF.

The chain recombines TRBV20-1 with TRBJ2-5, with D hard to call. V was pared by 0 bases and J by 3 bases, with 8 bases between. This CDR3 is 13 amino acids long. Germline loops: CDR1 DFQATT, CDR2 SNEGSKA (reference sequence). The CDR3 DNA reads as TGCAGTGCTAGAGATGGCGAGAAAGAGACCCAGTACTTC. This sequence encodes CSARDGEKETQYF.

This clonotype has only a few counts. The V gene is TRBV5-1, the J gene TRBJ2-1; possibly TRBD2 for D (5 bases). CDR3 size: 15 residues. Germline V gene lookup returns CDR1 SGHRS and CDR2 YFSETQ. Trimming shortened V by 4 bases and J by 9 bases, and 20 bases separated the two germline ends. The CDR3 is CASSQTAGLDPEQFF. The CDR3 bases are TGCGCCAGCAGCCAAACTGCGGGCCTTGACCCTGAGCAGTTCTTC.

This sequence joins TRBV10-3 and TRBJ1-1, with D unresolved. CDR3 length: 11 amino acids. Per germline, CDR1 ENHRY and CDR2 SYGVKD. Trimming pared 2 bases from V and 11 bases from J, leaving 9 bases between. CDR3: CAISELGFAFF. The CDR3 DNA reads as TGTGCCATCAGTGAGCTGGGGTTCGCTTTCTTT.

This clonotype has only one observation. This chain joins TRBV7-2 and TRBJ2-5; 8 bases align to TRBD2. The V gene's germline CDR1 is SGHTA and CDR2 FQGNSA. V lost 5 bases, J lost 11 bases, and 16 bases stayed unmatched. The CDR3 is 15 amino acids. In DNA, the CDR3 is TGTGCCAGCAGCCCTATGGGACTAGGTCTTGATGAGCAGTACTTC. It yields the protein CASSPMGLGLDEQYF. Combining the CDR3 with reference TRBV7-2 and TRBJ2-5 gives the whole variable domain GAGVSQSPSNKVTEKGKDVELRCDPISGHTALYWYRQSLGQGLEFLIYFQGNSAPDKSGLPSDRFSAERTGGSVSTLTIQRTQQEDSAVYLCASSPMGLGLDEQYFGPGTRLLVL.

V and J are TRBV4-1 and TRBJ1-2, with D perhaps matching TRBD1 (6 bases). This CDR3 has 14 amino acids. V dropped 5 bases and J dropped 8 bases, with 18 bases sitting between them. CDR1 and CDR2 from the germline V gene are MGHRA and YSYEKL. CDR3 residues: CASSKKTGFGGYTF. The CDR3 nucleotides read TGCGCCAGCAGCAAAAAAACAGGGTTCGGGGGCTACACCTTC.

The J gene is TRBJ2-2, the V gene TRBV7-6; 10 nucleotides line up with TRBD2. From germline, CDR1 is SGHVS and CDR2 FNYEAQ. CDR3 length: 20 residues. V dropped 8 bases and J dropped 0; count of bases not matched to a gene: 18. CDR3 amino acids: CASGQFYRGAGGSNTGELFF. The CDR3 region has the DNA TGTGCCAGCGGACAATTCTATAGGGGAGCGGGGGGGTCGAACACCGGGGAGCTGTTTTTT.

V gene TRBV6-1 combines with J gene TRBJ2-1; D unclear. Germline CDR1 reads MNHNS; CDR2 reads SASEGT. The CDR3 is 14 residues long. With 3 bases removed from V and 8 bases from J, the gap between germline ends came to 14 bases. The CDR3 reads CASSEWAKIDEQFF. CDR3 DNA: TGTGCCAGCAGTGAGTGGGCAAAGATCGATGAGCAGTTCTTC.

This clonotype was detected only a few times. V gene TRBV6-5 combines with J gene TRBJ2-3, with TRBD2 matching over 7 bases. This CDR3 is 13 amino acids long. Germline V gene data show CDR1 as MNHEY and CDR2 as SVGAGI. Losses at the gene ends were 7 bases for V and 4 bases for J; bases not matched to a gene: 5. Here the CDR3 reads CASKQGGADTQYF. In DNA form, the CDR3 reads TGTGCCAGCAAGCAGGGAGGGGCAGATACGCAGTATTTT.